The rows below give T cell receptor beta chains drawn from one sample of a study of T cells after yellow fever vaccination. One entry per CDR3 protein, called by TCRdb with MiXCR from the 5' RACE reads. The table lists a few hundred thousand distinct CDR3 sequences, 4.1% of them singletons. Sequenced here: PBMCs, sampled 5 days after the yellow fever booster vaccination. Receptors were obtained from a man aged 18-30 years who received the YFV17D yellow fever vaccine. Each CDR3 is given with its conserved first and last residue. The D gene is left open where the match is weak. Some rows have no size entry. The others give once, few or many, or a class for an expanded clone.

>NA|TRBJ2-1|few|TRBV20-1
TGCAGTGCTAGAGATCTGGGGGGTTCCTACAATGAGCAGTTCTTC
CSARDLGGSYNEQFF
>NA|TRBJ2-3|few|TRBV4-1
TGCGCCAGCAGCCAAGCAAACTGGGATACGCAGTATTTT
CASSQANWDTQYF
>TRBD2|TRBJ2-5|many|TRBV4-2
TGTGCCAGCAGCCAAAGGGATGGGGGGGACCAAGAGACCCAGTACTTC
CASSQRDGGDQETQYF
>NA|TRBJ1-1|few|TRBV6-5
TGTGCCAGCAGTTACATACGACGGGTGGGGGCTGAAGCTTTCTTT
CASSYIRRVGAEAFF
>NA|TRBJ2-2|many|TRBV7-3
TGTGCCAGCGGGATGACAGGCTCCGGGGAGCTGTTTTTT
CASGMTGSGELFF
>NA|TRBJ1-2|many|TRBV4-1
TGCGCCAGCAGCCAAGACCCCTGGAGTCCAGGAGATTATGGCTACACCTTC
CASSQDPWSPGDYGYTF
>NA|TRBJ2-3|few|TRBV7-9
TGTGCCACCGCTGCTAGCATCACAGATACGCAGTATTTT
CATAASITDTQYF
>NA|TRBJ2-5|few|TRBV7-3
TGTGCCAGCAGCTCCCGAGCCGAGGGGGAGACCCAGTACTTC
CASSSRAEGETQYF
>NA|TRBJ1-2|NA|TRBV7-8
TGTGCCAGCAGCCGATCGTCGGACGGGAACTATGGCTACACCTTC
CASSRSSDGNYGYTF
>TRBD1|TRBJ2-7|NA|TRBV7-9
TGTGCCAGCAGCCGTCCCGACAGGGACCCCTACGAGCAGTACTTC
CASSRPDRDPYEQYF
>NA|TRBJ1-3|few|TRBV14
TGTGCCAGCAGCCACCTCCGGGGGCCAAGCTCTGGAAACACCATATATTTT
CASSHLRGPSSGNTIYF
>TRBD1|TRBJ2-2|many|TRBV11-2
TGTGCCAGCAGGCCCGGGACAGGGGCCGGGGAGCTGTTTTTT
CASRPGTGAGELFF
>NA|TRBJ2-1|NA|TRBV11-3
TGTGCCAGCAGCTCCCCGGCGGCCGGGGGCAGGGAGCAGTTCTTC
CASSSPAAGGREQFF
>NA|TRBJ1-2|few|TRBV7-2
TGTGCCAGCAGCCCGTCGGGTGGCTACACCTTC
CASSPSGGYTF
>NA|TRBJ2-2|NA|TRBV7-3
TGTGCCAGCAGCCCTCCACCAGGCACCGGGGAGCTGTTTTTT
CASSPPPGTGELFF
>TRBD2|TRBJ2-1|few|TRBV3-1
TGTGCCAGCAGCCGAATCGTAGCGGGGGGGTCCTACAATGAGCAGTTCTTC
CASSRIVAGGSYNEQFF
>TRBD2|TRBJ2-7|many|TRBV5-1
TGCGCCAGCAGCTTGGCCGCTAGCGGATACGAGCAGTACTTC
CASSLAASGYEQYF
>NA|TRBJ2-5|few|TRBV12-3/TRBV12-4
TGTGCCAGCAGTTTAATTTCCCGGGAGACCCAGTACTTC
CASSLISRETQYF
>NA|TRBJ1-1|few|TRBV6-2/TRBV6-3
TGTGCCAGCAGTACGGAGCCGAACACTGAAGCTTTCTTT
CASSTEPNTEAFF
>TRBD1|TRBJ1-5|many|TRBV20-1
TGCAGTGCTAGAGATCAGGGGGCGAGTCAGCCCCAGCATTTT
CSARDQGASQPQHF
>NA|TRBJ1-1|few|TRBV18
TGTGCCAGCTCACCGCCAGGGCCGAACACTGAAGCTTTCTTT
CASSPPGPNTEAFF
>NA|TRBJ1-6|NA|TRBV20-1
TGCAGTGCTAGCTCGAAAACCCTCTATAATTCACCCCTCCACTTT
CSASSKTLYNSPLHF
>NA|TRBJ1-3|many|TRBV6-6
TGTGCCAGCAGTTACTCAGGGGGCTCTGGAAACACCATATATTTT
CASSYSGGSGNTIYF
>NA|TRBJ2-1|NA|TRBV29-1
TGCAGCGTTGTCCTCCACCAGTTAGAGCAGTTCTTC
CSVVLHQLEQFF
>NA|TRBJ1-6|many|TRBV9
TGTGCCAGCAGCCCAAGGGGGGGAGGCAATTCACCCCTCCACTTT
CASSPRGGGNSPLHF
>NA|TRBJ1-5|NA|TRBV7-9
TGTGCCAGCAGCTTAGGAGGAACAGGGAAAAATCAGCCCCAGCATTTT
CASSLGGTGKNQPQHF
>NA|TRBJ2-1|many|TRBV7-6
TGTGCCAGCAGCTTACTCTGGGGGGGCCGGGTCTCGCCGGTTAATGAGCAGTTCTTC
CASSLLWGGRVSPVNEQFF
>NA|TRBJ1-4|NA|TRBV6-5
TGTGCCAGCAGGGCGAGACAGAGCACTAATGAAAAACTGTTTTTT
CASRARQSTNEKLFF